This T cell receptor beta chain derives from a study of TIL therapy for anti-PD-1-resistant metastatic lung cancer. Overall study context: Tumors were harvested before any PD-1/PD-L1 blockade. Tumors had a median PD-L1 proportion score of 6%. Half of patients were current or former smokers.

This clone has more than one count but fewer than ten. The immunoSEQ assay was v3. Survey-level samples got approximately 1.8 million read pairs; deep-level samples got about 5-6 million. Measured with immunoSEQ multiplex PCR; TCRdb has only the in-frame clones, and not every one. Of 50,000 to 60,000 clones listed, approximately 80% were seen once; the top ten hold less than 3.5%. Time point denoted: pre-treatment sample, taken before nivolumab and TIL therapy. Per the germline V gene, CDR1 is MNHEY and CDR2 is SVGAGI. CDR3 length: 13 residues. Between the trimmed V and J ends, which lost 3 bases and 7 bases, there was a span of 10 bases.

The chain has TRBV6-5 and TRBJ1-5; perhaps TRBD1 as D (5 bases). The starting material was blood, obtained at baseline. This clonotype was obtained from a person aged 25-80 years with non-small cell lung cancer. In nucleotides, the CDR3 is TGTGCCAGCAGTTATAGGGGCGGGCAGCCCCAGCATTTT. The encoded protein is CASSYRGGQPQHF.